This entry lists 27 T cell receptor beta chains sequenced from one sample in a study of blood T cell repertoires in COVID-19 (dated by TCRdb to about 2020). Library preparation used the immunoSEQ multiplex PCR assay. Entries here come from immuneACCESS through TCRdb and include only in-frame sequences with V and J called. Some clones fail to appear in such tables; in the studies checked, an unresolved V gene covers under half of the shortfall, and the cause of the remainder is unknown. The sample table holds roughly 120,000 clones, of which 85% were seen once. The leading ten clones occupy roughly 3.2% of the sample. The sequenced material came from peripheral blood. These receptors were collected from a woman over 75 with COVID-19, enrolled during active disease.

This chain connects TRBV7-3 to TRBJ2-1, with 12 bases aligning to TRBD1. Germline CDR1 SGHTA, CDR2 FQGTGA. V lost 2 bases, J lost 8 bases, and 10 bases stayed unmatched. The CDR3 has 17 amino acids. This CDR3 reads CASSLAPGQGAIYEQFF. The CDR3 DNA is TGTGCCAGCAGCTTAGCACCGGGACAGGGGGCGATCTATGAGCAGTTCTTC. Drawing the rest from reference TRBV7-3 and TRBJ2-1, the complete variable domain is GAGVSQTPSNKVTEKGKYVELRCDPISGHTALYWYRQSLGQGPEFLIYFQGTGAADDSGLPNDRFFAVRPEGSVSTLKIQRTERGDSAVYLCASSLAPGQGAIYEQFFGPGTRLTVL.

The chain combines TRBV29-1 with TRBJ1-2; unclear D gene. Trimming pared 0 bases from V and 6 bases from J, leaving 8 bases between. The CDR3 has 12 residues. Germline V gene lookup returns CDR1 SQVTM and CDR2 ANQGSEA. CDR3 sequence: CSVEDRPDGYTF. Here the CDR3 DNA reads TGCAGCGTTGAAGATCGTCCGGATGGCTACACCTTC.

V gene TRBV10-3 combines with J gene TRBJ2-5; D perhaps matches TRBD2 (5 bases). The CDR3 length is 13 residues. With 8 bases removed from V and 5 bases from J, the gap between germline ends came to 15 bases. Germline V CDR1 and CDR2: ENHRY, SYGVKD. This CDR3 is CAIGGGVGETQYF. As DNA, the CDR3 is TGTGCCATCGGAGGTGGAGTTGGTGAGACCCAGTACTTC.

J is TRBJ2-1 and V is TRBV28; 9 nucleotides align to TRBD2. Germline assignment: CDR1 MDHEN and CDR2 SYDVKM. The junction had 11 bases not matched to a gene; V was cut back by 3 bases and J by 8 bases. The CDR3 is 16 residues long. The CDR3 nucleotides are TGTGCCAGCAGTTTTTGGGGCGGGAGGGCCGGCGATGAGCAGTTCTTC. Translated: CASSFWGGRAGDEQFF.

This rearrangement joins TRBV7-9 to TRBJ1-3, with 8 bases aligning to TRBD1. The CDR3 length is 15 residues. Germline trimming cut 4 bases from V and 7 bases from J; bases unmatched to any gene: 9. CDR1 is SEHNR and CDR2 is FQNEAQ in the germline V gene (reference sequence). CDR3 loop: CASSSRGQGVNTIYF. The CDR3 DNA reads as TGTGCCAGCAGCTCCCGAGGACAGGGAGTCAACACCATATATTTT.

The chain links TRBV5-4 to TRBJ2-1, with D possibly matching TRBD2 (5 bases). CDR3 length equals 17 residues. V dropped 3 bases and J dropped 5 bases, with 21 bases sitting between them. The germline V gene encodes CDR1 SGHNT and CDR2 YYREEE (reference sequence). In DNA, the CDR3 is TGTGCCAGCAGCTCGCCCACTAGGAAGAATAAAAACAATGAGCAGTTCTTC. Its protein product is CASSSPTRKNKNNEQFF.

This clone was counted between two and nine times. The chain couples TRBV5-4 to TRBJ2-7; 12 bases match TRBD2. The germline V gene has CDR1 SGHNT and CDR2 YYREEE (reference sequence). This CDR3 comprises 16 residues. After removal of 0 bases from V and 0 bases from J, the junction contained 1 base not matched to a gene. CDR3 in DNA: TGTGCCAGCAGCTTGGAGGGACTAGCGGGCTCCTACGAGCAGTACTTC. Protein sequence: CASSLEGLAGSYEQYF.

The genes are TRBV6-6 and TRBJ2-3; no definite D call. There are 14 residues in the CDR3. Germline assignment: CDR1 MNHNY and CDR2 SVGAGI (reference sequence). Deletions cut 2 bases from V and 6 bases from J, with 12 bases between. The CDR3 here is CASSYPYDSDTQYF. For the CDR3, the DNA is TGTGCCAGCAGTTACCCGTACGATAGCGATACGCAGTATTTT.

The V and J genes are TRBV19 and TRBJ2-7; D not resolved. Germline V lookup: CDR1 LNHDA, CDR2 SQIVND (reference sequence). V gave up 3 bases and J gave up 2 bases, with 8 bases separating them. CDR3 size: 13 residues. The CDR3 DNA sequence: TGTGCCAGTAGTATTACCCCGGCCTACGAGCAGTACTTC. It is translated as CASSITPAYEQYF.

The chain has TRBV27 and TRBJ2-2, with 11 positions matching TRBD2. The germline CDR1 and CDR2 sequences are MNHEY and SMNVEV (reference sequence). The CDR3 runs to 17 residues. With 4 bases clipped from V and 6 bases from J, the junction kept 10 bases outside the gene matches. As DNA, the CDR3 is TGTGCCAGCAGTTCGATACCTACTAGCGGGAGTTCCGGGGAGCTGTTTTTT. Translating gives CASSSIPTSGSSGELFF.

The chain uses TRBV5-1 and TRBJ1-2; D might be TRBD1 (6 bases). The CDR3 is 13 residues long. The V end lost 4 bases, the J end lost 4 bases, and 11 bases lay between the germline ends. Germline V lookup: CDR1 SGHRS, CDR2 YFSETQ. This CDR3 reads CASSPIGGYGYTF. The CDR3 DNA is TGCGCCAGCAGCCCGATAGGGGGCTATGGCTACACCTTC.

The V and J genes are TRBV5-1 and TRBJ2-2; a weak D match, TRBD1 (5 bases). V lost 1 base and J 6 bases, leaving 10 bases between the germline ends. Germline V gene data show CDR1 as SGHRS and CDR2 as YFSETQ. This CDR3 is 14 amino acids long. CDR3: CASSLQTDSGELFF. CDR3 in DNA: TGCGCCAGCAGCTTGCAGACAGACTCCGGGGAGCTGTTTTTT.

The chain couples TRBV6-1 to TRBJ2-5; D call uncertain. The germline gives CDR1 MNHNS, CDR2 SASEGT. The CDR3 covers 16 residues. V was clipped by 2 bases and J by 5 bases, with 18 bases between them. The CDR3 coding sequence is TGTGCCAGCAGTGAATTCCGGAACTCAGAGAGGGAGACCCAGTACTTC. It yields the protein CASSEFRNSERETQYF.

The genes are TRBV2 and TRBJ2-3; TRBD1 matches at 8 bases. CDR1 is SNHLY and CDR2 is FYNNEI in the germline V gene. The CDR3 is 14 residues long. V was clipped by 5 bases and J by 4 bases; unmatched bases: 5. The CDR3 DNA is TGTGCCAGCAGTAGGACAGGGAGGTCAGATACGCAGTATTTT. Its translation is CASSRTGRSDTQYF.

CDR3 sequence: CASSIGPGQGTYEQYF. DNA of the CDR3: TGTGCCAGTAGTATAGGCCCGGGACAGGGGACCTACGAGCAGTACTTC. This chain joins TRBV19 and TRBJ2-7; 10 bases line up with TRBD1. The CDR3 loop spans 16 amino acids. The germline gives CDR1 LNHDA, CDR2 SQIVND (reference sequence). The V segment lost 1 base and the J segment 2 bases; nucleotides outside the gene matches: 5.

The J gene is TRBJ2-5, the V gene TRBV6-1; the match to TRBD1 covers 7 bases. After removal of 1 base from V and 6 bases from J, the junction contained 5 bases not matched to a gene. The germline V gene encodes CDR1 MNHNS and CDR2 SASEGT. The CDR3 length is 14 residues. For the CDR3, the DNA is TGTGCCAGCAGTGAAGGGCAGGGGGTACAGACCCAGTACTTC. It specifies CASSEGQGVQTQYF.

The rearrangement joins TRBV5-8 to TRBJ2-5; 8 bases agree with TRBD2. Looked up from germline, CDR1 is SGHTS and CDR2 is YDEGEE. Trimming removed 10 bases from V and 5 bases from J; junction bases left unmatched: 16. This CDR3 comprises 15 residues. CDR3 residues: CAASRGSGERETQYF. The DNA of the CDR3 is TGTGCCGCCAGCAGAGGTAGCGGGGAGAGGGAGACCCAGTACTTC.

DNA for the CDR3: TGTGCCAGCAGCCCAGGGGATACCTACTCAGATACGCAGTATTTT. Its protein product is CASSPGDTYSDTQYF. The V and J genes are TRBV9 and TRBJ2-3, with D perhaps matching TRBD1 (6 bases). V gave up 4 bases and J gave up 4 bases, with 16 bases separating them. This CDR3 spans 15 amino acids. Germline CDR1 reads SGDLS; CDR2 reads YYNGEE.

The chain uses TRBV29-1 and TRBJ2-1; TRBD2 matches at 10 bases. Germline lookup yields CDR1 SQVTM and CDR2 ANQGSEA. There are 14 residues in the CDR3. Trimming took 6 bases from V and 7 from J; bases not matched to a gene: 9. For the CDR3, the DNA is TGCAGCGTCGCTCTAGCGGGAGTCACGAATGAGCAGTTCTTC. It translates to CSVALAGVTNEQFF.

The table lists this clone with a count of one. The CDR3 spells CSARVGETQYF. CDR3 bases: TGCAGTGCTAGAGTCGGGGAGACCCAGTACTTC. The V and J genes are TRBV20-1 and TRBJ2-5, with D unclear. The CDR3 is made up of 11 amino acids. Germline CDR1 and CDR2: DFQATT and SNEGSKA (reference sequence). V was pared by 1 base and J by 5 bases, with 5 bases between.

This chain links TRBV27 with TRBJ1-5; tentatively, D is TRBD1 (5 bases). The V gene lost 5 bases and the J gene lost 7 bases, with 15 bases spanning the gap. The CDR3 consists of 14 residues. The germline gives CDR1 MNHEY, CDR2 SMNVEV (reference sequence). Written as DNA, the CDR3 is TGTGCCAGCAGTCCGGGGGGGTGGCGACAGCCCCAGCATTTT. This codes for CASSPGGWRQPQHF.

This clone came up a few times. The chain employs TRBV9 and TRBJ2-7; 7 bases fit TRBD1. After removal of 4 bases from V and 7 bases from J, the junction contained 8 bases not matched to a gene. CDR1 is SGDLS and CDR2 is YYNGEE in the germline V gene. The CDR3 has 13 amino acids. The CDR3 protein is CASSPGTVGEQYF. The CDR3 DNA reads TGTGCCAGCAGCCCAGGGACAGTGGGGGAGCAGTACTTC.

J is TRBJ2-7 and V is TRBV29-1; 8 nucleotides align to TRBD1. The CDR3 has 13 residues. The V segment lost 7 bases and the J segment 3 bases; nucleotides outside the gene matches: 8. CDR1 and CDR2 (germline): SQVTM, ANQGSEA. CDR3 sequence reads: CSASGGLGYEQYF. The CDR3 bases are TGCAGCGCCTCAGGGGGCCTTGGCTACGAGCAGTACTTC.

The gene calls are TRBV27 and TRBJ2-7; D may be TRBD1 (6 bases). V lost 5 bases and J lost 4, with 24 bases in between. This CDR3 comprises 17 residues. CDR1 is MNHEY and CDR2 is SMNVEV in the germline V gene (reference sequence). DNA of the CDR3: TGTGCCAGCAGTCCCCCACCTCGAGGGGGAAGCCGATACGAGCAGTACTTC. Translation gives CASSPPPRGGSRYEQYF.

This chain connects TRBV3-1 (or the pseudogene TRBV3-2) to TRBJ2-1; 14 bases match TRBD2. The CDR3 has 19 residues. V trimming: 6 bases; J trimming: 4 bases; junction bases outside the gene matches: 14. Germline V gene sequence: CDR1 LGHDT, CDR2 YNNKEL (reference sequence). CDR3 DNA sequence: TGTGCCAGCAGTCCTCCCCCGACTAGCGGGAGGGATATGTACAATGAGCAGTTCTTC. This gives the protein CASSPPPTSGRDMYNEQFF.

The sample holds one count of this clone. The chain recombines TRBV6-2 or TRBV6-3 with TRBJ2-1, with 7 bases that match TRBD1. J was trimmed by 2 bases and V by 1 base; bases with no gene match: 5. The CDR3 has 16 amino acids. Germline CDR1 and CDR2: MNHEY and SVGEGT. The CDR3 here is CASSYWRQGTYNEQFF. The CDR3 nucleotides read TGTGCCAGCAGTTACTGGAGACAGGGCACCTACAATGAGCAGTTCTTC.

V gene TRBV11-1 combines with J gene TRBJ2-7; D might be TRBD1 (5 bases). V was pared by 7 bases and J by 6 bases, with 22 bases between. Germline CDR1 is SGHAT and CDR2 is FQDESV (reference sequence). There are 15 residues in the CDR3. The CDR3: CASTLKAGNSGEQYF. CDR3 nucleotides: TGTGCCAGCACGCTGAAGGCAGGGAATTCGGGCGAGCAGTACTTC.